Presented here are 6 T cell receptor beta chains from one specimen sequenced in a study of post-analysis software for immune sequencing data. The authors incorporated unique molecular identifiers into the TCR beta cDNA libraries. TCRdb itself ran the PCR reads through MiXCR, one entry per CDR3 protein. Altogether hundreds of thousands of distinct CDR3 sequences are present, about 38% being singletons, with the ten largest covering 4% to 6%. Their specific antigens are unknown. Study-wide points: Included in a set of about 5 TRBV segments more frequent in patients than controls were TRBV5-6, TRBV5-1 and TRBV20-1.

The sample comprised blood. Source of these receptors: a girl between 5 and 17 years old with multiple sclerosis.

V usage is TRBV6-5 and J usage is TRBJ1-4; no definite D call. CDR1 MNHEY and CDR2 SVGAGI come from the germline V gene. V gave up 9 bases and J gave up 1 base, with 9 bases separating them. This CDR3 contains 13 residues. The CDR3 region is CASRALTNEKLFF. In DNA, the CDR3 is TGTGCCAGTCGGGCTCTAACTAATGAAAAACTGTTTTTT.

Ten or more counts support this clonotype. The rearrangement links TRBV6-6 to TRBJ1-4; tentative D call: TRBD1 (5 bases). This CDR3 is built from 13 residues. Germline-derived CDR1 and CDR2 are MNHNY and SVGAGI (reference sequence). V shed 4 bases and J shed 8 bases, with 11 bases lying between them. The CDR3 is CASSFRDGEKLFF. The DNA of the CDR3 is TGTGCCAGCAGTTTCAGGGATGGCGAAAAACTGTTTTTT.

This clonotype was seen ten or more times. This rearrangement joins TRBV6-1 to TRBJ2-4; TRBD2 might be the D (7 bases). Germline values: CDR1 MNHNS, CDR2 SASEGT. V shed 0 bases and J shed 1 base, with 13 bases lying between them. This CDR3 has 17 residues. This chain's CDR3 is CASSEAGGLSAKNIQYF. CDR3 sequence (DNA): TGTGCCAGCAGTGAAGCGGGGGGGCTTTCGGCCAAAAACATTCAGTACTTC.

This clonotype has a count of ten or more. The chain links TRBV3-1 to TRBJ2-6; 7 nucleotides align to TRBD2. The CDR3 loop spans 17 amino acids. From germline, CDR1 is LGHDT and CDR2 YNNKEL (reference sequence). V lost 0 bases to trimming and J lost 5 bases; unmatched junction nucleotides: 7. CDR3 coding DNA: TGTGCCAGCAGCCAAGAATCGGGGGGAATTCGGGCCAACGTCCTGACTTTC. This sequence encodes CASSQESGGIRANVLTF.

This rearrangement joins TRBV6-2 or TRBV6-3 to TRBJ2-5; 8 nucleotides line up with TRBD2. CDR1 MNHEY and CDR2 SVGEGT come from the germline V gene. The CDR3 spans 12 residues. Trimming at V came to 6 bases and at J to 13 bases, leaving 10 bases not matched to a gene. CDR3 coding DNA: TGTGCCAGCAGGGCACCTAGCGGGTGGCTGTACTTC. Translation gives CASRAPSGWLYF.

Regarding this clonotype: A much more abundant neighbour one base away suggests this may be a read error. The chain links TRBV21-1 to TRBJ2-1; the D call in the table, TRBD2, was not verified against the DNA. TRBV21-1 is tagged as a pseudogene. The CDR3 totals 15 residues. CDR3 coding DNA: TGTGCCAGCACCCCGGGACTAGCGGGATACGATGAGCAGTTCTTC. Translated, it gives CASTPGLAGYDEQFF.